A single sample gave rise to the 8 T cell receptor beta chains below, sequenced in a study of blood T cell repertoires in COVID-19. Clones were sequenced by immunoSEQ multiplex PCR, and TCRdb holds only the in-frame ones, with some missing. Here the sample spans a few hundred thousand clones, roughly 85% being singletons. Sequenced input: peripheral blood. Receptor source: a woman aged 18-29 years with acute or convalescent COVID-19.

This clone was observed once. The chain uses TRBV3-1 (or the pseudogene TRBV3-2) and TRBJ2-2; the D gene is possibly TRBD1 (5 bases). Germline V gene data show CDR1 as LGHDT and CDR2 as YNNKEL (reference sequence). Deletions cut 5 bases from V and 5 bases from J, with 15 bases between. The CDR3 length is 15 residues. The CDR3 DNA reads as TGTGCCAGCAGCAAAGGAGACAGTACTACCGGGGAGCTGTTTTTT. Residues: CASSKGDSTTGELFF.

The CDR3, as DNA: TGTGCCAGAAGGGCTAGCGGAACCCAGTACTTC. It translates to CARRASGTQYF. V and J are TRBV7-5 and TRBJ2-5; the D call TRBD2 from the table was never checked on the DNA. TRBV7-5 is a listed pseudogene. This CDR3 has 11 amino acids.

The chain recombines TRBV7-8 with TRBJ1-3, with 9 bases matching TRBD1. The CDR3 has 21 residues. CDR1 and CDR2 from the germline V gene are SGHVS and FQNEAQ. The junction had 23 bases not matched to a gene; V was cut back by 4 bases and J by 4 bases. CDR3 protein: CASSYQPPSGTGIVLGNTIYF. For the CDR3, the DNA is TGTGCCAGCAGCTACCAACCTCCTTCCGGGACAGGGATTGTGTTGGGAAACACCATATATTTT.

The chain links TRBV7-3 to TRBJ2-5, with 8 bases fitting TRBD1. The V segment lost 2 bases and the J segment 5 bases; nucleotides outside the gene matches: 4. Germline CDR1 and CDR2: SGHTA and FQGTGA. CDR3 length equals 14 residues. The CDR3 here is CASSLSGGMETQYF. As DNA, the CDR3 is TGTGCCAGCAGCTTATCAGGGGGCATGGAGACCCAGTACTTC. Full variable domain (remainder filled in from reference TRBV7-3 and TRBJ2-5): GAGVSQTPSNKVTEKGKYVELRCDPISGHTALYWYRQSLGQGPEFLIYFQGTGAADDSGLPNDRFFAVRPEGSVSTLKIQRTERGDSAVYLCASSLSGGMETQYFGPGTRLLVL.

V gene TRBV24-1 combines with J gene TRBJ1-5; D ambiguous. CDR1 is KGHDR and CDR2 is SFDVKD in the germline V gene. This CDR3 has 15 residues. Trimming left V 4 bases short and J 2 bases short, with 11 bases between. In DNA form, the CDR3 reads TGTGCCACCAGTGACCCTAGAAACGGCAATCAGCCCCAGCATTTT. It specifies CATSDPRNGNQPQHF.

This chain connects TRBV2 to TRBJ2-1, with no clear D. The germline V gene has CDR1 SNHLY and CDR2 FYNNEI. This CDR3 is built from 14 residues. Trimming shortened V by 8 bases and J by 5 bases, and 16 bases separated the two germline ends. The CDR3 region is CASSFGSGNNEQFF. The CDR3 region has the DNA TGTGCCAGCTCCTTTGGGTCGGGTAACAATGAGCAGTTCTTC. The variable domain in full, completed from reference TRBV2 and TRBJ2-1, reads EPEVTQTPSHQVTQMGQEVILRCVPISNHLYFYWYRQILGQKVEFLVSFYNNEISEKSEIFDDQFSVERPDGSNFTLKIRSTKLEDSAMYFCASSFGSGNNEQFFGPGTRLTVL.

This rearrangement joins TRBV19 to TRBJ2-7; D may be TRBD2 (5 bases). Germline CDR1 LNHDA, CDR2 SQIVND (reference sequence). V was clipped by 0 bases and J by 0 bases, with 9 bases between them. The CDR3 is 15 residues long. CDR3: CASSIDKGSSYEQYF. The CDR3 nucleotides are TGTGCCAGTAGTATAGATAAAGGGAGCTCCTACGAGCAGTACTTC.

V usage is TRBV24-1 and J usage is TRBJ2-6; TRBD1 might be the D (6 bases). The V gene's germline CDR1 is KGHDR and CDR2 SFDVKD. This CDR3 has 20 amino acids. V gave up 1 base and J gave up 4 bases, with 22 bases separating them. The CDR3 DNA reads TGTGCCACCAGTGATTTACCTGGGGGCCCTTTGGGGAACGGGGCCAACGTCCTGACTTTC. Its protein product is CATSDLPGGPLGNGANVLTF.